This T cell receptor beta chain was sequenced for a study of T cells in Graves' hyperthyroidism and ophthalmopathy. Study-level results: Most clonotypes expanded in thyroid above 0.001 were likewise present in blood.

Each person with ophthalmopathy scored at least 3 on the Clinical Activity Score, reached NOSPECS grade 4 or higher, and had been ill under 3 months. It was uncontrolled infection, other autoimmune disease, pregnancy or lactation that excluded patients. For the diagnoses, clinical symptoms, serum thyroxine and TRAb, thyroid ultrasound and orbital computed tomography were used. In the case of this clonotype: Its cognate antigen is unknown.

Researchers took RNA transcripts and amplified the TCR beta CDR3 regions from them. With the HTBI primer set, the TCR CDR3 went through a first round of RT-PCR. MiXCR was run by TCRdb on the multiplex PCR reads, yielding one entry per CDR3 protein. Of around 530,000 distinct CDR3 sequences listed, about 15% are singletons. The sequenced material came from blood. The TCR was taken from a woman aged 18-30 years with Graves' ophthalmopathy.

CDR3 sequence reads: CASSLNSGLNTGELFF. For the CDR3, the DNA is TGTGCCAGCAGCTTAAATAGCGGATTGAACACCGGGGAGCTGTTTTTT. The chain is built from TRBV5-8 and TRBJ2-2, with D perhaps TRBD2 (6 bases). CDR3 length equals 16 residues. Per the germline V gene, CDR1 is SGHTS and CDR2 is YDEGEE. V dropped 2 bases and J dropped 1 base, with 12 bases sitting between them.